The 17 T cell receptor beta chains given below trace back to one sample, sequenced in a study of cytomegalovirus exposure and HLA in healthy donors. Researchers ran the PCR with 60 Vbeta and 13 Jbeta primers. Sequencing used immunoSEQ multiplex PCR; TCRdb keeps in-frame clones, though not all of them. The sample holds more than 200,000 clones; 70% to 85% are singletons and the top ten take around 0.2%. Sample: PBMCs. These receptors were collected from a girl aged 2-10 years in good health and CMV-seronegative.

V gene TRBV9 combines with J gene TRBJ1-6; 7 bases are shared with TRBD1. This CDR3 spans 14 amino acids. With V trimmed by 5 bases and J by 7 bases, 6 bases remained unmatched. CDR1 and CDR2 (germline): SGDLS, YYNGEE. CDR3 residues: CASRKGGRNSPLHF. For the CDR3, the DNA is TGTGCCAGCAGAAAAGGGGGCCGGAATTCACCCCTCCACTTT.

The table lists this clone with a few counts. The rearrangement joins TRBV2 to TRBJ1-1, with 7 bases that match TRBD1. The J segment lost 0 bases and the V segment lost 6 bases, leaving 4 bases of the junction unmatched. The germline gives CDR1 SNHLY, CDR2 FYNNEI. This CDR3 is built from 14 residues. In nucleotides, the CDR3 is TGTGCCAGCAGGACGACAGGGCTGAACACTGAAGCTTTCTTT. As protein: CASRTTGLNTEAFF.

This clone was counted between two and nine times. The chain combines TRBV4-1 with TRBJ1-1; no reliable D call. The ends were cut back, 1 base at V and 6 bases at J, with 15 bases in the middle. Germline assignment: CDR1 MGHRA and CDR2 YSYEKL. The CDR3 is 15 amino acids. CDR3 DNA: TGCGCCAGCAGCCAAGGTTTCGGGTTGGCGGCTGAAGCTTTCTTT. Translating gives CASSQGFGLAAEAFF.

The chain combines TRBV11-2 with TRBJ2-3; the D is unclear. Germline V gene data show CDR1 as SGHAT and CDR2 as FQNNGV. Trimming left V 3 bases short and J 2 bases short, with 12 bases between. This CDR3 region has 15 residues. DNA of the CDR3: TGTGCCAGCAGCTTCGAGCTGTATTACACAGATACGCAGTATTTT. The encoded protein is CASSFELYYTDTQYF.

This clone has a handful of counts. The chain employs TRBV5-1 and TRBJ1-6; no definite D call. Germline V gene sequence: CDR1 SGHRS, CDR2 YFSETQ. This CDR3 comprises 14 residues. Deletions cut 1 base from V and 5 bases from J, with 7 bases between. CDR3 amino acids: CASSLTVNNSPLHF. For the CDR3, the DNA is TGCGCCAGCAGCTTGACAGTTAATAATTCACCCCTCCACTTT.

The rearrangement uses TRBV27 and TRBJ2-3; the D gene is possibly TRBD1 (5 bases). Germline V gene lookup returns CDR1 MNHEY and CDR2 SMNVEV (reference sequence). This CDR3 contains 15 residues. The V end lost 8 bases, the J end lost 3 bases, and 18 bases lay between the germline ends. The DNA for the CDR3 is TGTGCCAGCGAGGAGAGAAGGGGAACTACAGATACGCAGTATTTT. This codes for CASEERRGTTDTQYF.

This clone was counted once. V usage is TRBV6-1 and J usage is TRBJ2-7; no reliable D call. The ends were cut back, 8 bases at V and 4 bases at J, with 18 bases in the middle. The CDR3 covers 14 residues. From germline, CDR1 is MNHNS and CDR2 SASEGT. The CDR3 loop reads CASEASPGGYEQYF. The CDR3 bases are TGTGCCAGCGAGGCGAGCCCGGGTGGGTACGAGCAGTACTTC.

V usage is TRBV5-1 and J usage is TRBJ1-6, with 7 bases aligning to TRBD1. This CDR3 is built from 14 residues. The germline V gene encodes CDR1 SGHRS and CDR2 YFSETQ. Trimming cost V 2 bases and J 8 bases; bases outside gene matches: 4. The CDR3 protein is CASSFGDSHSPLHF. In nucleotides, the CDR3 is TGCGCCAGCAGCTTTGGGGACAGCCATTCACCCCTCCACTTT.

This rearrangement joins TRBV2 to TRBJ2-1; D is unclear. V shed 3 bases and J shed 3 bases, with 12 bases lying between them. The germline gives CDR1 SNHLY, CDR2 FYNNEI. The CDR3 has 15 residues. CDR3 sequence: CASSDSRTGYNEQFF. In DNA, the CDR3 is TGTGCCAGCAGTGATTCCAGAACGGGCTACAATGAGCAGTTCTTC.

This chain uses TRBV4-1 with TRBJ2-1, with 11 bases fitting TRBD2. Trimming removed 4 bases from V and 7 bases from J; junction bases left unmatched: 3. CDR3 length equals 14 residues. Germline V gene sequence: CDR1 MGHRA, CDR2 YSYEKL. CDR3 in DNA: TGCGCCAGCAGCCTAGCGGGGGGGTGGAATGAGCAGTTCTTC. Protein sequence: CASSLAGGWNEQFF.

The chain uses TRBV7-6 and TRBJ2-1; 8 bases line up with TRBD2. The CDR3 extends over 15 amino acids. The junction had 3 bases not matched to a gene; V was cut back by 2 bases and J by 3 bases. Germline V gene data show CDR1 as SGHVS and CDR2 as FNYEAQ. CDR3 protein: CASSLHGGGYNEQFF. DNA for the CDR3: TGTGCCAGCAGCTTACACGGGGGGGGCTACAATGAGCAGTTCTTC.

The rearrangement uses TRBV2 and TRBJ2-3; no firm D call. The V end was cut by 8 bases, the J end by 1 base, with 7 bases between. This CDR3 has 12 residues. Looked up from germline, CDR1 is SNHLY and CDR2 is FYNNEI. The chain's CDR3 is CASRQGTDTQYF. The CDR3 region has the DNA TGTGCCAGCCGCCAGGGCACAGATACGCAGTATTTT.

CDR3: CAISESSRVGPEAFF. The DNA for the CDR3 is TGTGCCATCAGTGAGTCGAGCCGGGTTGGCCCTGAAGCTTTCTTT. The chain uses TRBV10-3 and TRBJ1-1; D is undetermined. Germline CDR1 reads ENHRY; CDR2 reads SYGVKD. The V gene lost 0 bases and the J gene lost 6 bases, with 14 bases spanning the gap. The CDR3 spans 15 residues.

The V call is TRBV6-1, the J call TRBJ1-5, with D perhaps TRBD1 (5 bases). V shed 4 bases and J shed 6 bases, with 31 bases lying between them. The V gene's germline CDR1 is MNHNS and CDR2 SASEGT. The CDR3 totals 20 residues. In nucleotides, the CDR3 is TGTGCCAGCAGTGGCAGACAGATACCTCCTCTACTTATAGCGGGTCAGCCCCAGCATTTT. Translation: CASSGRQIPPLLIAGQPQHF.

This clone was counted a few times. This chain joins TRBV7-2 and TRBJ2-7, with 9 bases lining up with TRBD2. Germline assignment: CDR1 SGHTA and CDR2 FQGNSA. After removal of 2 bases from V and 6 bases from J, the junction contained 17 bases not matched to a gene. The CDR3 has 18 residues. CDR3 bases: TGTGCCAGCAGCTTATGGATGACTAGCGGAGGGGGGGGGTGCGAGCAGTACTTC. Its translation is CASSLWMTSGGGGCEQYF.

The chain has TRBV6-5 and TRBJ2-5, with D unclear. V was clipped by 0 bases and J by 5 bases, with 10 bases between them. Germline assignment: CDR1 MNHEY and CDR2 SVGAGI. The CDR3 totals 14 residues. This chain's CDR3 is CASSYSPSRETQYF. DNA of the CDR3: TGTGCCAGCAGTTACTCTCCTAGTCGGGAGACCCAGTACTTC.

The rearrangement joins TRBV19 to TRBJ2-3, with 10 bases lining up with TRBD2. This CDR3 contains 16 residues. Germline V gene data show CDR1 as LNHDA and CDR2 as SQIVND (reference sequence). Germline trimming cut 5 bases from V and 1 base from J; bases unmatched to any gene: 6. The CDR3 spells CASSSVAGGRTDTQYF. CDR3 in DNA: TGTGCCAGTAGTTCCGTAGCGGGGGGCCGCACAGATACGCAGTATTTT.